A selection of T cell receptor beta chains follows, all from one sample in a study of blood T cell repertoires in COVID-19. Profiling relied on immunoSEQ multiplex PCR, and the TCRdb table lists in-frame clones only, not all of them. Seen here are about 130,000 clones, around 70% observed once, and the top ten hold over 4.5%. The sequenced material came from peripheral blood. The origin of the receptors is a man aged 55-75 years with acute or convalescent COVID-19. Both conserved end residues are part of each CDR3. A D gene is named only where the DNA matches it firmly. Some rows mark clone size as missing; the rest say once, few, many or name a class of expanded clone.

j_call cdr3_length clone_size v_call d_call cdr3_aa cdr3_nt
TRBJ1-2 17 NA TRBV7-8 TRBD1 CASSLGQGAGYSYGYTF TGTGCCAGCAGCTTAGGTCAGGGGGCTGGCTATAGCTATGGCTACACCTTC
TRBJ2-5 17 NA TRBV2 TRBD2 CASEALGLAGGSETQYF TGTGCCAGCGAGGCGTTAGGACTAGCGGGAGGATCCGAGACCCAGTACTTC
TRBJ2-4 20 NA TRBV6-1 NA CASSEAHSMERKLAKNIQYF TGTGCCAGCAGTGAAGCACATTCTATGGAGCGTAAACTAGCCAAAAACATTCAGTACTTC
TRBJ1-1 13 NA TRBV6-1 NA CASSDGELTEAFF TGTGCCAGCAGTGATGGGGAGTTAACTGAAGCTTTCTTT
TRBJ1-2 14 NA TRBV7-2 NA CASSYGGGNYGYTF TGTGCCAGCAGCTACGGGGGGGGAAACTATGGCTACACCTTC
TRBJ1-2 14 NA TRBV7-9 TRBD1 CASASQGAIYGYTF TGTGCCAGCGCCTCGCAGGGGGCCATCTATGGCTACACCTTC
TRBJ1-6 16 NA TRBV2 TRBD1 CASSWDRGSYNSPLHF TGTGCCAGCAGTTGGGACAGAGGCTCCTATAATTCACCCCTCCACTTT
TRBJ1-1 16 NA TRBV7-2 NA CASSFVEKSGDTEAFF TGTGCCAGCAGCTTTGTGGAGAAGTCAGGGGACACTGAAGCTTTCTTT
TRBJ1-1 14 NA TRBV19 NA CASSWQGINTEAFF TGTGCCAGTAGTTGGCAGGGTATAAACACTGAAGCTTTCTTT
TRBJ1-6 13 few TRBV19 TRBD1 CASSPDRGSPLHF TGTGCCAGTAGCCCTGACAGGGGCTCACCCCTCCACTTT
TRBJ1-2 13 NA TRBV28 TRBD1 CASLPGQGNGYTF TGTGCCAGCCTTCCAGGACAGGGAAACGGCTACACCTTC
TRBJ1-5 15 few TRBV19 TRBD1 CASSIRTGGHQPQHF TGTGCCAGTAGTATCAGGACAGGGGGCCATCAGCCCCAGCATTTT
TRBJ2-3 17 NA TRBV6-1 TRBD2 CASSEAHLAGGQDTQYF TGTGCCAGCAGTGAAGCTCACTTAGCGGGAGGGCAAGATACGCAGTATTTT
TRBJ2-2 14 NA TRBV7-3 NA CASSLNGLTGELFF TGTGCCAGCAGCTTAAATGGACTAACCGGGGAGCTGTTTTTT
TRBJ2-3 13 NA TRBV9 NA CASSVLSGNTQYF TGTGCCAGCAGCGTACTCAGCGGTAATACGCAGTATTTT
TRBJ1-4 15 NA TRBV7-2 TRBD1 CASSFFRGREEKLFF TGTGCCAGCAGCTTCTTCAGGGGGCGGGAGGAAAAACTGTTTTTT
TRBJ1-5 17 NA TRBV24-1 NA CATSVGAGPGGNQPQHF TGTGCCACCAGTGTTGGAGCCGGGCCGGGAGGCAATCAGCCCCAGCATTTT
TRBJ1-3 13 NA TRBV30 NA CAWRSGFGNTIYF TGTGCCTGGAGGTCGGGGTTTGGAAACACCATATATTTT
TRBJ2-7 13 NA TRBV2 NA CASSERGKGEQYF TGTGCCAGCAGTGAAAGGGGGAAGGGCGAGCAGTACTTC
TRBJ1-2 14 NA TRBV3-1/TRBV3-2 NA CASSLSDSLYGYTF TGTGCCAGCAGCCTGTCGGACAGCTTATATGGCTACACCTTC
TRBJ2-3 15 NA TRBV6-2/TRBV6-3 NA CASSYGADYTDTQYF TGTGCCAGCAGTTACGGCGCGGACTACACAGATACGCAGTATTTT
TRBJ2-6 17 once TRBV19 NA CASSIPPDTSGANVLTF TGTGCCAGTAGTATACCCCCTGACACCTCTGGGGCCAACGTCCTGACTTTC
TRBJ1-5 13 NA TRBV29-1 NA CSAGGASNQPQHF TGCAGCGCCGGGGGAGCGAGCAATCAGCCCCAGCATTTT
TRBJ1-2 17 NA TRBV11-3 TRBD1 CASSGYEHGQASYGYTF TGTGCCAGCAGCGGTTACGAACACGGACAGGCTAGTTATGGCTACACCTTC
TRBJ2-1 16 few TRBV28 NA CASSFGGARSYNEQFF TGTGCCAGCAGTTTCGGAGGCGCCCGGTCCTACAATGAGCAGTTCTTC
TRBJ1-6 14 few TRBV30 NA CASGGYSYNSPLHF TGTGCCTCGGGGGGTTATTCCTATAATTCACCCCTCCACTTT
TRBJ1-2 15 NA TRBV3-1/TRBV3-2 TRBD1 CASSQARTGGYGYTF TGTGCCAGCAGCCAAGCCCGGACAGGGGGCTATGGCTACACCTTC
TRBJ2-2 14 NA TRBV6-5 NA CASMVQSNTGELFF TGTGCCAGCATGGTGCAGTCGAACACCGGGGAGCTGTTTTTT
TRBJ2-7 13 NA TRBV7-6 NA CASSGITRSEQYF TGTGCCAGCAGCGGAATAACTAGATCCGAGCAGTACTTC
TRBJ1-1 14 NA TRBV10-3 NA CAISLEGGLTEAFF TGTGCCATCAGCTTGGAAGGAGGGCTCACTGAAGCTTTCTTT
TRBJ2-1 21 NA TRBV21-1 NA CASSKDREGLAGGAAYNEQFF TGTGCCAGCAGCAAAGATCGGGAGGGACTAGCGGGGGGAGCTGCCTACAATGAGCAGTTCTTC
TRBJ2-2 16 NA TRBV13 TRBD2 CASSLGLAGETGELFF TGTGCCAGCAGCTTAGGACTAGCGGGGGAGACCGGGGAGCTGTTTTTT
TRBJ2-2 15 few TRBV19 NA CASSINSGNTGELFF TGTGCCAGTAGTATTAACTCTGGTAACACCGGGGAGCTGTTTTTT
TRBJ2-3 14 once TRBV29-1 TRBD1 CSVETGASRQTQYF TGCAGCGTTGAAACAGGGGCCTCTCGGCAGACGCAGTATTTT
TRBJ2-1 14 NA TRBV18 NA CASSPVDGGNEQFF TGTGCCAGCTCACCAGTGGACGGGGGTAATGAGCAGTTCTTC
TRBJ2-3 14 once TRBV24-1 NA CATSGHGSTDTQYF TGTGCCACCAGTGGTCACGGTAGCACAGATACGCAGTATTTT
TRBJ1-5 18 NA TRBV28 NA CASSLITGRSSFNQPQHF TGTGCCAGCAGTCTGATTACGGGGAGAAGCTCTTTCAATCAGCCCCAGCATTTT
TRBJ2-3 13 once TRBV7-9 NA CASSLATGWTQYF TGTGCCAGCAGCTTAGCTACGGGGTGGACGCAGTATTTT
TRBJ1-1 13 NA TRBV18 TRBD1 CASSGRGHTEAFF TGTGCCAGCTCCGGCAGGGGGCACACTGAAGCTTTCTTT
TRBJ2-3 17 once TRBV11-2 TRBD2 CASSLGGERGKRDTQYF TGTGCCAGCAGCTTAGGCGGGGAGCGGGGGAAACGGGATACGCAGTATTTT